This TCR beta chain was documented in a study of control samples from healthy donors and cancer patients. V lost 3 bases and J lost 4; bases outside the gene matches: 8. The germline V gene encodes CDR1 SGHNT and CDR2 YYREEE (reference sequence). CDR3 length: 16 amino acids. The assay was immunoSEQ multiplex PCR, and TCRdb's table has in-frame clones only and misses some. The profile shows approximately 100,000 clones, about 90% of them singletons. Only a few counts were recorded for this clone. The receptor comes from a man between 25 and 39 years old in good health. The chain combines TRBV5-4 with TRBJ2-3; 10 positions match TRBD1. The material sequenced was blood. Here the CDR3 reads CASSSIPTGGADTQYF. CDR3 nucleotide sequence: TGTGCCAGCAGCTCCATCCCGACAGGGGGCGCAGATACGCAGTATTTT.